These 27 T cell receptor beta chains originate from one sample sequenced in a study of OX40 agonist ivuxolimab in advanced cancers. Clones were sequenced by immunoSEQ multiplex PCR, and TCRdb holds only the in-frame ones, with some missing. In the table there are 98,000 or so clones, about 91% of which are singletons. The sample consisted of CD4+ or CD8+ T cells sorted from blood, taken in a trial of the OX40 agonist ivuxolimab. The receptors derive from an adult with an advanced solid tumor such as melanoma, head and neck, liver or kidney cancer.

The chain recombines TRBV2 with TRBJ2-7; 10 bases are shared with TRBD1. With V trimmed by 1 base and J by 1 base, 4 bases remained unmatched. This CDR3 has 16 residues. Germline loops: CDR1 SNHLY, CDR2 FYNNEI. For the CDR3, the DNA is TGTGCCAGCAGTGAAGTTCCGGGACAGGGGTCCTACGAGCAGTACTTC. Translating gives CASSEVPGQGSYEQYF.

The CDR3: CASSQATSGAYEQYF. The CDR3 DNA reads as TGCGCCAGCAGCCAAGCGACTAGCGGGGCCTACGAGCAGTACTTC. The V call is TRBV4-1, the J call TRBJ2-7, with 11 bases identical to TRBD2. Germline lookup yields CDR1 MGHRA and CDR2 YSYEKL. The CDR3 has 15 amino acids. Germline trimming cut 1 base from V and 2 bases from J; bases unmatched to any gene: 1.

V usage is TRBV30 and J usage is TRBJ1-5; unclear D gene. V was shortened by 2 bases and J by 7 bases, with 12 bases between the two germline ends. This CDR3 is 13 amino acids long. Germline V lookup: CDR1 GTSNPN, CDR2 SVGIG (reference sequence). The DNA of the CDR3 is TGTGCCTGGAGTTCCCTCCTCGGGCAGCCCCAGCATTTT. Protein product: CAWSSLLGQPQHF.

This chain joins TRBV5-1 and TRBJ2-1; no definite D call. Deletions cut 5 bases from V and 5 bases from J, with 17 bases between. Germline loops: CDR1 SGHRS, CDR2 YFSETQ. The length of the CDR3 is 15 residues. Here the CDR3 reads CASRFARSTHNEQFF. The CDR3 nucleotides read TGCGCCAGCAGATTCGCGAGGTCTACGCACAATGAGCAGTTCTTC.

The chain links TRBV28 to TRBJ2-7, with D unresolved. Germline V CDR1 and CDR2: MDHEN, SYDVKM. V lost 7 bases to trimming and J lost 2 bases, with 18 bases between them. This CDR3 comprises 15 residues. The CDR3 reads CASKRPLTAAYEQYF. The DNA of the CDR3 is TGTGCCAGCAAACGCCCTCTCACGGCCGCCTACGAGCAGTACTTC.

The CDR3 nucleotides read TGTGCCAGCAGCCAAGACCCGACAGGAGAGCAGCCCCAGCATTTT. It specifies CASSQDPTGEQPQHF. The chain carries TRBV4-2 and TRBJ1-5; TRBD1 might be the D (6 bases). The CDR3 sequence is 15 residues long. The germline V and J ends were trimmed by 0 bases and 7 bases, with 13 bases remaining between them. The germline gives CDR1 LGHNA, CDR2 YNFKEQ.

This rearrangement joins TRBV19 to TRBJ1-2; D is undetermined. CDR1 is LNHDA, CDR2 SQIVND, per germline (reference sequence). This CDR3 is built from 12 residues. Between the trimmed V and J ends, which lost 5 bases and 8 bases, there was a span of 12 bases. CDR3 sequence reads: CASSLEGWGYTF. The CDR3 region has the DNA TGTGCCAGTAGTCTCGAGGGCTGGGGCTACACCTTC.

This clone has more than one count but fewer than ten. CDR3 residues: CASTRTADYGYTF. CDR3 nucleotide sequence: TGTGCCAGTACCCGGACAGCAGACTATGGCTACACCTTC. The V gene is TRBV19, the J gene TRBJ1-2; tentative D call: TRBD1 (6 bases). CDR1 is LNHDA and CDR2 is SQIVND in the germline V gene (reference sequence). The CDR3 sequence is 13 residues long. V lost 7 bases and J 3 bases, leaving 12 bases between the germline ends.

This clone has only a few counts. The V gene is TRBV4-3, the J gene TRBJ1-1; D gene uncertain. V shed 0 bases and J shed 10 bases, with 12 bases lying between them. From germline, CDR1 is LGHNA and CDR2 YSLEER. The CDR3 is made up of 13 amino acids. CDR3 nucleotides: TGCGCCAGCAGCCAAGAAGCGAGTCTAGTAGCTTTCTTT. It specifies CASSQEASLVAFF.

The chain links TRBV6-1 to TRBJ2-7, with D possibly TRBD2 on 5 matching bases. This CDR3 is 12 amino acids long. Trimming pared 11 bases from V and 4 bases from J, leaving 15 bases between. CDR1 is MNHNS and CDR2 is SASEGT in the germline V gene. The CDR3 bases are TGTGCCGTCTCCCACCCGGGGTACGAGCAGTACTTC. Translating it yields CAVSHPGYEQYF.

The chain has TRBV5-1 and TRBJ2-3, with 8 positions matching TRBD2. J gave up 1 base and V 4 bases, and 11 bases lay outside the gene matches. Germline V gene lookup returns CDR1 SGHRS and CDR2 YFSETQ. This CDR3 contains 17 residues. In DNA, the CDR3 is TGCGCCAGCAGCCCCGGGAGGGCCACCTCGGGCACAGATACGCAGTATTTT. This sequence encodes CASSPGRATSGTDTQYF.

The chain uses TRBV7-9 and TRBJ2-1; the match to TRBD1 covers 7 bases. The CDR3 extends over 14 amino acids. Germline-derived CDR1 and CDR2 are SEHNR and FQNEAQ (reference sequence). V trimming: 5 bases; J trimming: 5 bases; junction bases outside the gene matches: 6. This CDR3 is CASSVDRIHNEQFF. DNA for the CDR3: TGTGCCAGCAGCGTGGACAGGATTCACAATGAGCAGTTCTTC.

In its sample, this clone was seen a few times. J is TRBJ2-2 and V is TRBV9; 8 bases map to TRBD2. The CDR3 loop spans 13 amino acids. The germline V gene has CDR1 SGDLS and CDR2 YYNGEE. The trim removed 1 base at V and 11 bases at J, leaving 4 bases unmatched. The CDR3 region has the DNA TGTGCCAGCAGCGTAACTAGCGGAGGAGAGCTGTTTTTT. Its protein is CASSVTSGGELFF. The full variable domain, in which reference TRBV9 and TRBJ2-2 provide the parts outside the CDR3, is DSGVTQTPKHLITATGQRVTLRCSPRSGDLSVYWYQQSLDQGLQFLIQYYNGEERAKGNILERFSAQQFPDLHSELNLSSLELGDSALYFCASSVTSGGELFFGEGSRLTVL.

The chain is built from TRBV6-1 and TRBJ2-7, with 12 positions matching TRBD2. With 0 bases clipped from V and 4 bases from J, the junction kept 4 bases outside the gene matches. CDR3 size: 16 residues. The germline gives CDR1 MNHNS, CDR2 SASEGT. CDR3 bases: TGTGCCAGCAGTGAAGCATATCTAGCGGGAGGGTACGAGCAGTACTTC. Its translation: CASSEAYLAGGYEQYF.

With regard to this clone: The identical CDR3 is also encoded by other nucleotide sequences in the sample. The chain couples TRBV19 to TRBJ1-4; D may be TRBD1 (5 bases). The CDR3 is 14 amino acids. Trimming pared 3 bases from V and 6 bases from J, leaving 11 bases between. The V gene's germline CDR1 is LNHDA and CDR2 SQIVND (reference sequence). CDR3 amino acids: CASSIQGGDEKLFF. The CDR3 DNA follows: TGTGCCAGTAGTATTCAGGGTGGAGATGAAAAACTGTTTTTT.

V and J are TRBV12-5 and TRBJ2-1, with D perhaps matching TRBD1 (6 bases). This CDR3 region has 15 residues. The V end lost 4 bases, the J end lost 1 base, and 11 bases lay between the germline ends. CDR1 LGHNT and CDR2 FRNRAP come from the germline V gene. The CDR3 region is CASGSQGRSYNEQFF. The CDR3 DNA follows: TGTGCTAGTGGTTCACAGGGCCGATCCTACAATGAGCAGTTCTTC.

The chain joins TRBV10-3 to TRBJ2-1; D remains ambiguous. The V and J ends lost 0 bases and 5 bases respectively, with 11 bases between them. Germline CDR1 is ENHRY and CDR2 is SYGVKD. CDR3 size: 15 residues. The CDR3 sequence is CAISESIAGNNEQFF. The CDR3 DNA reads as TGTGCCATCAGTGAGTCGATTGCCGGAAACAATGAGCAGTTCTTC.

The chain recombines TRBV6-5 with TRBJ1-6; D remains unclear. V shed 0 bases and J shed 6 bases, with 3 bases lying between them. CDR1 is MNHEY, CDR2 SVGAGI, per germline. CDR3 length equals 13 residues. The CDR3 sequence is CASSYSSNSPLHF. CDR3 nucleotides: TGTGCCAGCAGTTACTCGAGTAATTCACCCCTCCACTTT.

This chain uses TRBV6-1 with TRBJ2-1; 8 bases fit TRBD2. J was trimmed by 4 bases and V by 5 bases; bases with no gene match: 7. The CDR3 has 15 amino acids. CDR1 is MNHNS and CDR2 is SASEGT in the germline V gene. The CDR3 loop is CASSHDSGVYNEQFF. The CDR3 region has the DNA TGTGCCAGCAGTCATGATAGCGGGGTTTACAATGAGCAGTTCTTC.

The chain employs TRBV29-1 and TRBJ1-1; D possibly corresponds to TRBD1 (5 bases). In germline, CDR1 is SQVTM, CDR2 ANQGSEA. This CDR3 comprises 14 residues. V lost 3 bases and J 4 bases, leaving 15 bases between the germline ends. CDR3 sequence: CSVDPTGGATEAFF. The CDR3 DNA reads TGCAGCGTTGACCCCACTGGTGGGGCCACTGAAGCTTTCTTT.

The chain carries TRBV28 and TRBJ1-3; D gene ambiguous. The length of the CDR3 is 14 residues. The germline V and J ends were trimmed by 10 bases and 0 bases, with 13 bases remaining between them. From germline, CDR1 is MDHEN and CDR2 SYDVKM. In DNA, the CDR3 is TGTGCCACCGAGACACGGTTCTCTGGAAACACCATATATTTT. This translates into CATETRFSGNTIYF.

The chain couples TRBV15 to TRBJ2-5, with TRBD1 as a possible D gene (5 bases). The CDR3 has 15 amino acids. The germline V gene has CDR1 LNHNV and CDR2 YYDKDF (reference sequence). V was clipped by 4 bases and J by 2 bases, with 14 bases between them. The CDR3 protein is CATSTRQKVQETQYF. CDR3 DNA sequence: TGTGCCACCAGCACCCGACAGAAAGTTCAAGAGACCCAGTACTTC.

The V gene is TRBV5-1, the J gene TRBJ2-1; 12 bases are a match to TRBD2. V lost 3 bases and J lost 2; bases outside the gene matches: 6. Germline V gene lookup returns CDR1 SGHRS and CDR2 YFSETQ. The CDR3 is 17 residues long. In nucleotides, the CDR3 is TGCGCCAGCAGCTCTAGCGGGGGGGCTGTCACCTACAATGAGCAGTTCTTC. Its translation: CASSSSGGAVTYNEQFF.

The J gene is TRBJ1-1, the V gene TRBV5-4; the D is unclear. Per germline, CDR1 SGHNT and CDR2 YYREEE (reference sequence). Trimming took off 4 bases at V and 0 bases at J, with 7 bases between the two ends. The CDR3 covers 13 residues. The chain's CDR3 is CASSPTLNTEAFF. The DNA of the CDR3 is TGTGCCAGCAGCCCGACACTGAACACTGAAGCTTTCTTT.

This clone was detected once. Germline and junction disagree at one end, which may indicate a read error. This chain links TRBV28 with TRBJ2-7; 12 bases line up with TRBD2. CDR1 is MDHEN and CDR2 is SYDVKM in the germline V gene. This CDR3 comprises 13 residues. This chain's CDR3 is CASTFGTSGSLHF. CDR3 sequence (DNA): TGTGCCAGCACCTTCGGGACTAGCGGGTCGCTGCACTTC.

The rearrangement joins TRBV7-2 to TRBJ1-2; D is perhaps TRBD1 (6 bases). Germline V gives CDR1 SGHTA, CDR2 FQGNSA. Trimming took off 1 base at V and 2 bases at J, with 8 bases between the two ends. This CDR3 comprises 14 residues. The DNA for the CDR3 is TGTGCCAGCAGCTTAGACAGGGAGAACTATGGCTACACCTTC. It yields the protein CASSLDRENYGYTF.

V is TRBV19 and J is TRBJ2-7, with D possibly called TRBD1 or TRBD2 (5 bases each). Trimming took 6 bases from V and 5 from J, leaving 17 bases between them. CDR1 is LNHDA, CDR2 SQIVND, per germline (reference sequence). CDR3 size: 14 residues. The CDR3 reads CASRPRDGKDEQYF. The CDR3 region has the DNA TGTGCCAGTAGGCCCAGGGACGGGAAGGACGAGCAGTACTTC.